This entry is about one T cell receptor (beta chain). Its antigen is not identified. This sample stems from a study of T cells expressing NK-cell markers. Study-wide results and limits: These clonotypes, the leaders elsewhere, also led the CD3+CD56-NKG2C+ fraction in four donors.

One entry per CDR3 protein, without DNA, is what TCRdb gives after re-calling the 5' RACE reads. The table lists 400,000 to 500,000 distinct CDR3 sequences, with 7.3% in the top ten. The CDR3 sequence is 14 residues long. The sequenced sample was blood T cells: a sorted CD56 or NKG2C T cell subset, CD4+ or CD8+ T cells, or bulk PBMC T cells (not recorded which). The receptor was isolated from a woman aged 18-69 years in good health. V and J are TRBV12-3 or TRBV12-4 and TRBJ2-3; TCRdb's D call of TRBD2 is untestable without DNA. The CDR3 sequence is CASSLSPLGDTQYF.